This T cell receptor beta chain is drawn from a study of blood T cell repertoires in COVID-19. About the study: Samples taken during acute and convalescent COVID-19 were collected in the United States, Italy and Spain. T cells, B-cell-depleted T cells, or PBMCs provided the cDNA or gDNA that served as material.

This table comes from immunoSEQ multiplex PCR, and its TCRdb copy is limited to in-frame clones, with some not included. The sample has about 260,000 clones, 85% to 90% seen once. V shed 7 bases, J shed 0 bases, and the junction held 8 bases outside the gene matches. Germline V lookup: CDR1 KGHSH, CDR2 LQKENI. The CDR3 is 16 amino acids. The chain joins TRBV18 to TRBJ1-2; 10 bases are shared with TRBD1. Input material: peripheral blood. This clonotype was sampled from a woman aged 35 to 49 who had recovered from COVID-19. The CDR3 sequence is CASLPGQGTSNYGYTF. CDR3 DNA sequence: TGTGCCAGCTTACCGGGACAGGGGACTTCTAACTATGGCTACACCTTC. The variable domain in full, completed from reference TRBV18 and TRBJ1-2, reads NAGVMQNPRHLVRRRGQEARLRCSPMKGHSHVYWYRQLPEEGLKFMVYLQKENIIDESGMPKERFSAEFPKEGPSILRIQQVVRGDSAAYFCASLPGQGTSNYGYTFGSGTRLTVV.